The entry below gives a single T cell receptor (beta chain) sequence along with its context. Its target is unknown. This CDR3 comprises 15 residues. V was pared by 5 bases and J by 5 bases, with 16 bases between. Germline CDR1 is SEHNR and CDR2 is FQNEAQ (reference sequence). Donors were Caucasian adults residing in Nashville, Tennessee, USA. This specimen belongs to a study of shared clonotypes between healthy human individuals. Study overall: The plates for each donor numbered three CD4 naive, three CD4 memory, two CD8 naive and one CD8 memory. Study-wide points: Some naive CD4 clonotypes, roughly 4.8%, turned up in common across several donors.

Assay used: immunoSEQ multiplex PCR; TCRdb lists only in-frame clones, some missing. Of some 1.1 million clones listed, roughly 77% are singletons. J is TRBJ1-5 and V is TRBV7-9; D gene uncertain. Input material: memory CD4+ T cells from PBMCs. The subset denotes: CD45RA-negative fraction. The clonotype comes from a man between 18 and 35 years old in good health. Some clones in this sample may be carry-over from other donors' samples. CDR3 DNA sequence: TGTGCCAGCAGCCCCCGAGGTGGGGTGGATCAGCCCCAGCATTTT. It codes for CASSPRGGVDQPQHF.